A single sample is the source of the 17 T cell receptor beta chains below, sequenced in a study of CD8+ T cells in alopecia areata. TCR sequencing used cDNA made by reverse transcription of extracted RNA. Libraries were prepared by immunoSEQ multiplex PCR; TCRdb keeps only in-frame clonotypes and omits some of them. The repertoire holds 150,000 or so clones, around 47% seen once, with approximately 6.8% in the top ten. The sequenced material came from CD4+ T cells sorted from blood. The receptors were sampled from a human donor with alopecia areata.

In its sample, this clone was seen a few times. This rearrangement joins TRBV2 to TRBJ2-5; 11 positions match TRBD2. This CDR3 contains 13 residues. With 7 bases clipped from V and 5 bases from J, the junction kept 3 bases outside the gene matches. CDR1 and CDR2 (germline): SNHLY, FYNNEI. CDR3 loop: CASTASGRETQYF. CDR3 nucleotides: TGTGCCAGCACAGCTAGCGGGAGGGAGACCCAGTACTTC.

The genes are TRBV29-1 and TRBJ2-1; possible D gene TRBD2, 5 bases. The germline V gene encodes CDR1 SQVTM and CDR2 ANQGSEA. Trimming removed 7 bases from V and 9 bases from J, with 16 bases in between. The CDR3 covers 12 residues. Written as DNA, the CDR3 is TGCAGCGCCACGGACGGGATCCCTGAGCAGTTCTTC. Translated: CSATDGIPEQFF.

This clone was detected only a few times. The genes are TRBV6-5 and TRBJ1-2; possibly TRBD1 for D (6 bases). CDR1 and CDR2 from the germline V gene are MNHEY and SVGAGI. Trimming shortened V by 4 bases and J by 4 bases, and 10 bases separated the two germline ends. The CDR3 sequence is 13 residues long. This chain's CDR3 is CASSSRGPYGYTF. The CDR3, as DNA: TGTGCCAGCAGTTCCCGGGGGCCCTATGGCTACACCTTC.

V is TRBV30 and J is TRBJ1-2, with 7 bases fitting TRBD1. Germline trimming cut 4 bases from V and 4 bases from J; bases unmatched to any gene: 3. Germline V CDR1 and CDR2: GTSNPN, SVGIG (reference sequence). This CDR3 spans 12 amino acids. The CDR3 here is CAWTGGAYGYTF. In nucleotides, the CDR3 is TGTGCCTGGACAGGGGGGGCCTATGGCTACACCTTC.

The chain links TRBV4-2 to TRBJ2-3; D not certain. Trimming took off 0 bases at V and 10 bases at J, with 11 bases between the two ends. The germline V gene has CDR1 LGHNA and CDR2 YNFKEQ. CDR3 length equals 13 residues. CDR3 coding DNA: TGTGCCAGCAGCCAAGACACCGCGCGAGCGCAGTATTTT. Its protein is CASSQDTARAQYF.

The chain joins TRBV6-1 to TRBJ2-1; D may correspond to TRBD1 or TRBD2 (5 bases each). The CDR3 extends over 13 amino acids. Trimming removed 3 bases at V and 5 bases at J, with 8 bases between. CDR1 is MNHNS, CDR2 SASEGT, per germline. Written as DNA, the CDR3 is TGTGCCAGCAGTGAGAGGGGAAACAATGAGCAGTTCTTC. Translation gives CASSERGNNEQFF.

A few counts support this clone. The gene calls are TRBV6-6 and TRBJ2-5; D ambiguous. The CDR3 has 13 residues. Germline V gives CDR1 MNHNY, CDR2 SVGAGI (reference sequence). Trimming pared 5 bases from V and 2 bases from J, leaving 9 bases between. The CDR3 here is CASSPTGQETQYF. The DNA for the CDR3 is TGTGCCAGCAGTCCCACCGGTCAAGAGACCCAGTACTTC.

Here the CDR3 reads CASGGGNIQYF. In DNA, the CDR3 is TGTGCCAGCGGGGGCGGAAACATTCAGTACTTC. This chain joins TRBV7-9 and TRBJ2-4; tentative D call: TRBD1 (6 bases). The CDR3 covers 11 residues. Between the trimmed V and J ends, which lost 8 bases and 6 bases, there was a span of 8 bases. In germline, CDR1 is SEHNR, CDR2 FQNEAQ (reference sequence). Filled out from reference TRBV7-9 and TRBJ2-4, the complete variable domain reads DTGVSQNPRHKITKRGQNVTFRCDPISEHNRLYWYRQTLGQGPEFLTYFQNEAQLEKSRLLSDRFSAERPKGSFSTLEIQRTEQGDSAMYLCASGGGNIQYFGAGTRLSVL.

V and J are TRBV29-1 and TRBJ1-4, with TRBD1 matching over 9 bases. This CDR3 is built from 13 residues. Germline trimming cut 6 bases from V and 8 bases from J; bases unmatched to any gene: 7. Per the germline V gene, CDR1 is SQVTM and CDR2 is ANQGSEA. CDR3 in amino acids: CSVDRGSGEKLFF. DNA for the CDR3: TGCAGCGTCGACAGGGGGTCTGGGGAAAAACTGTTTTTT.

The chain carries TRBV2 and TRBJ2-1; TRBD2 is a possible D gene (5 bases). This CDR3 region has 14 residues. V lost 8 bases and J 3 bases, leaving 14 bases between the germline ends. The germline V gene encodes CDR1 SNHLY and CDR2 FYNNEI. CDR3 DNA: TGTGCCAGCGGACTGAACCCAAGCTACAATGAGCAGTTCTTC. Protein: CASGLNPSYNEQFF.

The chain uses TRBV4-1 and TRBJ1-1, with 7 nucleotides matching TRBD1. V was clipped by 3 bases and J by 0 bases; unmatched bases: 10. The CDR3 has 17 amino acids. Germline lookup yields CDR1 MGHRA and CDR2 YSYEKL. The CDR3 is CASSQPTTGNMNTEAFF. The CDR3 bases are TGCGCCAGCAGCCAGCCCACGACAGGGAACATGAACACTGAAGCTTTCTTT.

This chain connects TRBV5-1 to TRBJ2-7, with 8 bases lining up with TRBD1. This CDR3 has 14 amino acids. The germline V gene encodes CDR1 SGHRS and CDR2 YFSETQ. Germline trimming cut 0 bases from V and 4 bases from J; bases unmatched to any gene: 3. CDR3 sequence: CASSLAGGGYEQYF. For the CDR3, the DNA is TGCGCCAGCAGCTTGGCAGGGGGCGGGTACGAGCAGTACTTC.

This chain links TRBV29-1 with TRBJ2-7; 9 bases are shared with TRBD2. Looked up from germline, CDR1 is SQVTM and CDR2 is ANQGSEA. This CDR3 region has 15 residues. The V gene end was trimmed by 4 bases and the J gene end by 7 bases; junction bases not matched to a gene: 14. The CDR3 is CSVALRLAAPREQYF. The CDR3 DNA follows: TGCAGCGTTGCCCTCCGACTAGCGGCACCTAGGGAGCAGTACTTC.

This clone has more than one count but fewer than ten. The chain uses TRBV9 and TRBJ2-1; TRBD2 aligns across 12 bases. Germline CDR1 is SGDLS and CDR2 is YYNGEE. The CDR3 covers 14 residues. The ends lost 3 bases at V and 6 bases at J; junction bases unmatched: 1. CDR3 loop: CASSGGLAGNEQFF. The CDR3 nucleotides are TGTGCCAGCAGCGGGGGACTAGCGGGCAATGAGCAGTTCTTC.

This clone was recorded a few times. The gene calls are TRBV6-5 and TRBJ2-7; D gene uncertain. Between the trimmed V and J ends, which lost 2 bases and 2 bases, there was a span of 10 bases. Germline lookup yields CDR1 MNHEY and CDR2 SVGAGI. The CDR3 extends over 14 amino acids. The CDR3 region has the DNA TGTGCCAGCAGTTACGGTGGCACAACCTACGAGCAGTACTTC. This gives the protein CASSYGGTTYEQYF.

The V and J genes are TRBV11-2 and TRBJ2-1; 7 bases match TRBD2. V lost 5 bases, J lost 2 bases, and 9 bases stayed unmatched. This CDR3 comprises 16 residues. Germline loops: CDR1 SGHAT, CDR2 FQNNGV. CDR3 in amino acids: CASSRLLADPYNEQFF. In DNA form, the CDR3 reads TGTGCCAGCAGCCGCCTCCTAGCGGACCCCTACAATGAGCAGTTCTTC.

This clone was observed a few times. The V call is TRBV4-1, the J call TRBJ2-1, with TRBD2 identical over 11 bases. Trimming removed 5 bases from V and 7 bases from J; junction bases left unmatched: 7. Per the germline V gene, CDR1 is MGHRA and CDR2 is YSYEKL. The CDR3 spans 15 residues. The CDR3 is CASSALAGGHNEQFF. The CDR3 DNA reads TGCGCCAGCAGCGCCTTAGCGGGAGGGCATAATGAGCAGTTCTTC.